This is a list of T cell receptor beta chains from one sample in a study of long-term antiretroviral therapy in people with HIV. Here immunoSEQ multiplex PCR was the method, and the copy in TCRdb shows in-frame clones only, minus some. The table has 20,000 to 30,000 clones, about 85% seen once. The sample was unsorted PBMCs, taken 2.3 years after starting antiretroviral therapy. These receptors were collected from a man between 40 and 49 years old with HIV. The CDR3 runs from the conserved cysteine through the conserved F or W. The order of the fields is clone size, D gene, CDR3 length, V gene, J gene, CDR3 protein, CDR3 DNA. The D gene is left open where the match is weak. Clone size appears in some rows only: once, few, many, or a class for an expanded clone.

.	.	13	TRBV27	TRBJ1-1	CASTTLGSGAAFF	TGTGCCAGCACCACGTTGGGCTCAGGGGCGGCTTTCTTT
once	.	16	TRBV4-2	TRBJ1-2	CASSQELYGETYGYTF	TGTGCCAGCAGCCAAGAACTCTACGGGGAAACCTATGGCTACACCTTC
.	TRBD1	15	TRBV10-2	TRBJ1-5	CASSGTGGPGQPQHF	TGCGCCAGCAGTGGGACAGGAGGACCGGGTCAGCCCCAGCATTTT
.	.	15	TRBV15	TRBJ1-3	CATSRGGETGNTIYF	TGTGCCACCAGCAGGGGGGGGGAAACTGGAAACACCATATATTTT
.	TRBD1	16	TRBV19	TRBJ1-2	CASSGSGTGGYYGYTF	TGTGCCAGTAGTGGATCCGGGACAGGGGGTTACTATGGCTACACCTTC
.	TRBD1	14	TRBV27	TRBJ1-1	CASSLFRGGTEAFF	TGTGCCAGCAGTTTATTCAGGGGGGGCACTGAAGCTTTCTTT
.	.	16	TRBV4-1	TRBJ2-7	CASSRNVFQGFNEQYF	TGCGCCAGCAGCCGAAACGTGTTTCAGGGTTTCAACGAGCAGTACTTC
few	.	17	TRBV7-9	TRBJ2-5	CASSSPSTQPLQETQYF	TGTGCCAGCAGCTCCCCAAGCACTCAACCGCTACAAGAGACCCAGTACTTC
.	TRBD2	20	TRBV5-1	TRBJ2-6	CASSLAEQVGDYSGANVLTF	TGCGCCAGCAGCTTGGCCGAGCAAGTCGGGGACTACTCTGGGGCCAACGTCCTGACTTTC
few	TRBD2	18	TRBV5-1	TRBJ2-2	CASSWMGRLAGHTGELFF	TGCGCCAGCAGCTGGATGGGGAGACTAGCGGGCCACACCGGGGAGCTGTTTTTT
.	TRBD1	16	TRBV5-5	TRBJ1-1	CASSYTGGGVNTEAFF	TGTGCCAGCAGCTACACGGGAGGGGGCGTGAACACTGAAGCTTTCTTT
.	.	14	TRBV19	TRBJ2-3	CASSIGWPEDTQYF	TGTGCCAGTAGTATTGGATGGCCGGAGGATACGCAGTATTTT
once	.	13	TRBV6-5	TRBJ2-2	CASSYSRSGELFF	TGTGCCAGCAGTTACTCACGGTCCGGGGAGCTGTTTTTT
.	.	15	TRBV28	TRBJ2-2	CASSLGGDDTGELFF	TGTGCCAGCAGTTTAGGAGGGGACGACACCGGGGAGCTGTTTTTT
.	TRBD1	14	TRBV10-3	TRBJ2-2	CAISEQGATGELFF	TGTGCCATCAGTGAACAGGGGGCCACCGGGGAGCTGTTTTTT
.	.	13	TRBV11-3	TRBJ2-1	CASSTQAGNEQFF	TGTGCCAGCAGCACCCAAGCGGGCAATGAGCAGTTCTTC
few	.	15	TRBV6-1	TRBJ2-7	CASSARLTGPYEQYF	TGTGCCAGCAGTGCCCGATTAACGGGCCCCTACGAGCAGTACTTC
.	TRBD1	16	TRBV6-1	TRBJ1-1	CASSERPGQINTEAFF	TGTGCCAGCAGTGAAAGGCCGGGACAGATAAACACTGAAGCTTTCTTT
.	TRBD2	15	TRBV27	TRBJ2-1	CASSLSSGGHNEQFF	TGTGCCAGCAGTTTATCGAGCGGGGGGCACAATGAGCAGTTCTTC
.	.	15	TRBV9	TRBJ2-3	CASSVAAGRADTQYF	TGTGCCAGCAGCGTAGCGGCGGGACGGGCAGATACGCAGTATTTT
.	.	15	TRBV19	TRBJ1-5	CASSIGTYGDQPQHF	TGTGCCAGTAGTATCGGGACTTACGGCGATCAGCCCCAGCATTTT
once	.	14	TRBV7-2	TRBJ1-1	CASSQGPLNTEAFF	TGTGCCAGCAGCCAGGGGCCTCTTAACACTGAAGCTTTCTTT
.	TRBD1	15	TRBV7-8	TRBJ2-1	CASSTPRGLGNEQFF	TGTGCCAGCAGCACCCCCAGGGGGCTCGGCAATGAGCAGTTCTTC
.	.	12	TRBV11-3	TRBJ1-1	CASSSALTEAFF	TGTGCCAGCAGCTCGGCCCTCACTGAAGCTTTCTTT
.	TRBD2	15	TRBV11-3	TRBJ2-1	CASSFTSGLWNEQFF	TGTGCCAGCAGCTTTACTAGCGGACTTTGGAATGAGCAGTTCTTC
.	.	14	TRBV11-2	TRBJ1-2	CASSLGYGAYGYTF	TGTGCCAGCAGCTTGGGCTACGGGGCCTATGGCTACACCTTC
.	TRBD2	16	TRBV10-1	TRBJ2-3	CASSESLAGSTDTQYF	TGCGCCAGCAGTGAGTCCCTAGCGGGATCCACAGATACGCAGTATTTT
.	.	13	TRBV11-3	TRBJ2-7	CASSLASSYEQYF	TGTGCCAGCAGCTTAGCCAGTTCCTACGAGCAGTACTTC
.	TRBD2	20	TRBV27	TRBJ2-3	CASSSHDPHWTSGGADTQYF	TGTGCCAGCAGTTCCCACGATCCTCACTGGACTAGCGGGGGTGCAGATACGCAGTATTTT
.	.	16	TRBV11-3	TRBJ2-7	CASSPPAGTEPYEQYF	TGTGCCAGCAGCCCCCCGGCGGGGACAGAACCCTACGAGCAGTACTTC
.	.	15	TRBV4-1	TRBJ2-7	CASSQDQEATYEQYF	TGCGCCAGCAGCCAAGATCAAGAGGCAACCTACGAGCAGTACTTC
.	TRBD1	14	TRBV14	TRBJ2-1	CASVGDSSYNEQFF	TGTGCCAGTGTAGGGGACAGCTCCTACAATGAGCAGTTCTTC
.	.	13	TRBV10-3	TRBJ2-2	CAIMTANTGELFF	TGTGCCATCATGACAGCGAACACCGGGGAGCTGTTTTTT
.	TRBD2	16	TRBV12-5	TRBJ2-1	CASGLAWTSSYNEQFF	TGTGCTAGTGGTTTGGCCTGGACTAGTTCCTACAATGAGCAGTTCTTC
.	TRBD2	17	TRBV9	TRBJ2-5	CASSPGLAGESLETQYF	TGTGCCAGCAGCCCGGGACTAGCGGGAGAGAGTCTAGAGACCCAGTACTTC
.	.	16	TRBV4-1	TRBJ1-1	CASSQEYGVTAPGAFF	TGCGCCAGCAGCCAAGAATATGGGGTGACAGCGCCTGGGGCTTTCTTT
once	TRBD1	11	TRBV30	TRBJ1-2	CACDRGYGYTF	TGTGCCTGCGACAGGGGCTATGGCTACACCTTC
.	.	12	TRBV4-1	TRBJ1-1	CASSQLNTEAFF	TGCGCCAGCAGCCAATTGAACACTGAAGCTTTCTTT
once	.	17	TRBV5-1	TRBJ1-1	CASSLEAQGRPNTEAFF	TGCGCCAGCAGCTTGGAGGCCCAGGGTCGTCCGAACACTGAAGCTTTCTTT
.	TRBD1	17	TRBV5-1	TRBJ1-2	CASSLAGTGGPLNGYTF	TGCGCCAGCAGCTTGGCAGGGACAGGGGGCCCGCTGAATGGCTACACCTTC
.	.	17	TRBV4-1	TRBJ1-1	CASSQEGGLGMNTEAFF	TGCGCCAGCAGCCAAGAAGGAGGGTTAGGGATGAACACTGAAGCTTTCTTT
.	.	16	TRBV4-1	TRBJ1-2	CASSQYVGGNDYGYTF	TGCGCCAGCAGCCAGTATGTCGGGGGAAATGACTATGGCTACACCTTC
few	.	13	TRBV7-9	TRBJ2-7	CASSLGLGVEQYF	TGTGCCAGCAGCTTAGGTTTAGGGGTCGAGCAGTACTTC
.	.	15	TRBV29-1	TRBJ2-5	CSVDDSGLYQETQYF	TGCAGCGTAGACGACTCGGGGTTGTACCAAGAGACCCAGTACTTC
.	TRBD1	14	TRBV7-6	TRBJ2-7	CASSLVPGGDEQYF	TGTGCCAGCAGCTTAGTGCCAGGGGGCGACGAGCAGTACTTC
few	.	13	TRBV19	TRBJ1-2	CASSMNPFYGYTF	TGTGCCAGTAGTATGAATCCATTCTATGGCTACACCTTC
.	TRBD1	16	TRBV7-8	TRBJ2-7	CASSLALGTASYEQYF	TGTGCCAGCAGCTTGGCCTTAGGGACAGCCTCCTACGAGCAGTACTTC
once	.	15	TRBV9	TRBJ1-2	CASSSPRETMYGYTF	TGTGCCAGCAGCTCTCCAAGGGAAACTATGTATGGCTACACCTTC
.	TRBD2	17	TRBV5-1	TRBJ2-2	CASSFRLAGGPNGELFF	TGCGCCAGCAGCTTTCGACTAGCGGGAGGGCCAAACGGGGAGCTGTTTTTT
.	.	13	TRBV13	TRBJ2-1	CASTGESYNEQFF	TGTGCCAGCACGGGGGAGTCTTACAATGAGCAGTTCTTC
once	.	12	TRBV14	TRBJ2-2	CASSQDWGKLFF	TGTGCCAGCAGCCAAGACTGGGGAAAGCTGTTTTTT
.	TRBD2	18	TRBV4-2	TRBJ2-1	CASSQVSGGVSGYNEQFF	TGTGCCAGCAGCCAGGTTTCGGGGGGGGTTAGTGGCTACAATGAGCAGTTCTTC
.	.	20	TRBV5-5	TRBJ1-1	CASRRGLDVYLGGRDTEAFF	TGTGCCAGCAGACGGGGGCTTGATGTTTATTTGGGGGGCCGGGACACTGAAGCTTTCTTT